Sequencing of this TCR beta chain was carried out in a study of tumor-infiltrating lymphocytes in primary liver carcinoma. Turning to the study itself: With diameters of roughly 4 to 10 cm, tumors were stage T1-T3 N0M0.

Remarks on this clonotype: No antigen is known for it. At one boundary the junction diverges from the germline segment, which might be a read error.

Notes on the study in general: Compared with tumor region pairs, tumor-adjacent and tumor-blood pairs overlapped less. Top-250-clone fractions were significantly higher in tumors than in blood (p = 0.039).

Unsorted bulk tissue of roughly 18-31 mg yielded co-extracted RNA and DNA. Tumor regions sampled: superior, inferior, left, right poles, and centre. TCR beta cDNA was reverse-transcribed from approximately 0.45 ug of total RNA. The reaction used a constant-region primer and ProtoScript II reverse transcriptase. Three nested multiplex PCR rounds, a slightly modified ARM-PCR method, built the TCR beta libraries. TCRdb re-analysed the multiplex PCR reads in MiXCR, keeping a single row per CDR3 protein. This repertoire shows more than 30,000 distinct CDR3 sequences, 76% found once; its top ten account for around 33%. This TCR derives from a man between 35 and 55 years old with primary liver carcinoma and hepatitis B virus infection. The specimen was liver tumor tissue from sampling region 5. Subset indicated: tumor region T5, tumor centre.

The CDR3 here is CVSSHTGITEAFF. Here the CDR3 DNA reads TGTGTCAGCAGCCATACAGGGATCACTGAAGCTTTCTTT. This rearrangement joins TRBV12-3 or TRBV12-4 to TRBJ1-1; TRBD1 is a possible D gene (6 bases). There are 13 residues in the CDR3.